The next 29 T cell receptor beta chains were all read from a single sample in a study of post-analysis software for immune sequencing data. Study-wide results and caveats: Patients carried a few TRBV segments more frequently than controls did, and TRBV5-6, TRBV5-1 and TRBV20-1 were among them.

TCR beta cDNA libraries had unique molecular identifiers. TCRdb reprocessed the PCR reads with MiXCR, giving one entry per CDR3 protein. This sample has around 260,000 distinct CDR3 sequences, with 35% to 40% found just once. For these TCRs, the target antigens are not known. Sample: blood. The receptor set was obtained from a girl aged 5-17 years with multiple sclerosis.

The J gene is TRBJ2-7, the V gene TRBV29-1; D possibly matches TRBD1 or TRBD2 (5 bases each). The CDR3 contains 12 residues. Per germline, CDR1 SQVTM and CDR2 ANQGSEA. The V end was cut by 8 bases, the J end by 2 bases, with 13 bases between. CDR3 nucleotide sequence: TGCAGCACATTGGGACGTGCCTACGAGCAGTACTTC. It codes for CSTLGRAYEQYF.

This chain links TRBV15 with TRBJ2-2, with 7 bases that match TRBD2. This CDR3 has 15 residues. Looked up from germline, CDR1 is LNHNV and CDR2 is YYDKDF (reference sequence). V lost 6 bases to trimming and J lost 1 base; unmatched junction nucleotides: 5. DNA of the CDR3: TGTGCCACCAGGGGCGGGGGAGTGAACACCGGGGAGCTGTTTTTT. Protein sequence: CATRGGGVNTGELFF.

This clonotype came up many times. This rearrangement joins TRBV12-3 or TRBV12-4 to TRBJ2-5, with a weak D call TRBD1 (6 bases). CDR3 length: 13 residues. Trimming pared 3 bases from V and 5 bases from J, leaving 10 bases between. Here the CDR3 DNA reads TGTGCCAGCAGTTTCGACAGGCGGGAGACCCAGTACTTC. It is translated as CASSFDRRETQYF.

Note on this clonotype: A much larger clone differs by one base, so this may be a read error. The chain joins TRBV4-1 to TRBJ2-1; 7 bases are shared with TRBD2. The CDR3 runs to 15 residues. The germline V gene has CDR1 MGHRA and CDR2 YSYEKL. The CDR3 DNA sequence: TGCGCCAGCAGCCAAGGGGACTACGGGTACAGTGAGCAGTTCTTC. Residues: CASSQGDYGYSEQFF.

This clonotype showed up just a few times. With a much larger clone just one base away, this may be a read error. The V gene is TRBV20-1, the J gene TRBJ2-1; the D is unclear. This CDR3 is 16 amino acids long. Germline V gene sequence: CDR1 DFQATT, CDR2 SNEGSKA (reference sequence). Deletions cut 6 bases from V and 0 bases from J, with 18 bases between. The CDR3 sequence is CSAKAWASSSYNEQFF. The CDR3 DNA reads TGCAGTGCCAAAGCTTGGGCCAGTAGCTCCTACAATGAGCAGTTCTTC.

The table lists this clonotype with a few counts. The chain has TRBV19 and TRBJ1-1; 10 bases fit TRBD1. Germline CDR1 and CDR2: LNHDA and SQIVND (reference sequence). The CDR3 consists of 15 residues. Trimming at V came to 7 bases and at J to 6 bases, leaving 11 bases not matched to a gene. CDR3 protein: CASKLFGQGESEAFF. As DNA, the CDR3 is TGTGCCAGTAAGCTTTTCGGACAGGGGGAGTCTGAAGCTTTCTTT.

This clonotype has ten or more counts. The V call is TRBV3-1, the J call TRBJ2-1, with 7 nucleotides matching TRBD2. CDR3 length: 15 residues. V lost 0 bases to trimming and J lost 4 bases; unmatched junction nucleotides: 3. Germline loops: CDR1 LGHDT, CDR2 YNNKEL (reference sequence). The CDR3 here is CASSQELARYNEQFF. CDR3 coding DNA: TGTGCCAGCAGCCAAGAACTAGCGAGATACAATGAGCAGTTCTTC.

The chain uses TRBV6-1 and TRBJ2-5; TRBD2 might be the D (6 bases). The end of the DNA is better explained by TRBJ2-7, so the J call may be wrong. The CDR3 is 14 residues long. Germline CDR1 is MNHNS and CDR2 is SASEGT. Here the CDR3 DNA reads TGTGCCAGCCAGGGAGGCTGGGCGAACGACGAGCAGTACTTC. Amino acids: CASQGGWANDEQYF.

This clonotype showed up many times. The chain links TRBV20-1 to TRBJ2-1; D perhaps matches TRBD2 (5 bases). Looked up from germline, CDR1 is DFQATT and CDR2 is SNEGSKA (reference sequence). This CDR3 comprises 19 residues. Deletions cut 1 base from V and 5 bases from J, with 27 bases between. The CDR3 reads CSARVLGAADPLWNNEQFF. CDR3 in DNA: TGCAGTGCTAGAGTATTGGGAGCGGCAGACCCCCTTTGGAACAATGAGCAGTTCTTC.

This clonotype was counted many times. This chain uses TRBV28 with TRBJ1-2, with D uncertain. The CDR3 consists of 13 residues. The germline V and J ends were trimmed by 4 bases and 4 bases, with 10 bases remaining between them. Germline loops: CDR1 MDHEN, CDR2 SYDVKM. The CDR3 region has the DNA TGTGCCAGCAGTTCCTTAGTTCGCTATGGCTACACCTTC. Protein sequence: CASSSLVRYGYTF.

Ten or more counts support this clonotype. CDR3 DNA: TGCGCCAGCAGCCAACGGACCGGGACTAGCGGGGAGGCTCGGTTCTTC. Translated, it gives CASSQRTGTSGEARFF. The V call is TRBV5-1, the J call TRBJ2-1; 13 bases match TRBD2. V was pared by 4 bases and J by 15 bases, with 16 bases of the junction left unmatched. This CDR3 is built from 16 residues. Germline V lookup: CDR1 SGHRS, CDR2 YFSETQ.

In regard to this clonotype: A single base separates this from a much larger clone, so it may be a read error. In DNA form, the CDR3 reads TGTGCCAGCACTACCTGGGGACCAGCGGGAGGGCCCCAGACCCAGTACTTC. It yields the protein CASTTWGPAGGPQTQYF. The V and J genes are TRBV21-1 and TRBJ2-5; the table's D call TRBD2 went unverified against the DNA. TRBV21-1 is classified as a pseudogene. The CDR3 sequence is 17 residues long.

About this clonotype itself: The germline gene is not matched at one end of the junction; a read error may be the cause. The CDR3 DNA reads TGCAGTGCTAGAGATATCGGCAGCTCCTATAATTCACCCCCCCACTTT. This translates into CSARDIGSSYNSPPHF. This chain connects TRBV20-1 to TRBJ1-6, with D hard to call. The CDR3 loop spans 16 amino acids. CDR1 and CDR2 (germline): DFQATT, SNEGSKA (reference sequence).

This clonotype was picked up many times. This chain joins TRBV20-1 and TRBJ1-2; TRBD1 matches 10 bases. V gave up 6 bases and J gave up 3 bases; unmatched junction bases: 10. This CDR3 is built from 15 residues. Germline assignment: CDR1 DFQATT and CDR2 SNEGSKA (reference sequence). The CDR3 here is CSARGDRGSYYGYTF. The CDR3 DNA is TGCAGTGCCCGGGGGGACAGGGGAAGTTACTATGGCTACACCTTC.

In the case of this clonotype: This sequence may be a read error, since a much larger clone differs from it by one base. The chain has TRBV29-1 and TRBJ1-2; tentative D call: TRBD1 (5 bases). The CDR3 length is 15 residues. Trimming pared 7 bases from V and 4 bases from J, leaving 22 bases between. Germline loops: CDR1 SQVTM, CDR2 ANQGSEA. The CDR3 DNA reads TGCAGCGCTACCCGACCCCTAAGGGGCGGCTATGGCTACACCTTC. Translated, it gives CSATRPLRGGYGYTF.

The chain is built from TRBV28 and TRBJ1-5; D is undetermined. The CDR3 has 16 amino acids. Germline-derived CDR1 and CDR2 are MDHEN and SYDVKM. The germline V and J ends were trimmed by 8 bases and 1 base, with 18 bases remaining between them. In DNA, the CDR3 is TGTGCCAGCTATACTCTTGGTGCCTGGAGCAATCAGCCCCAGCATTTT. This translates into CASYTLGAWSNQPQHF. Variable domain in full (rest from reference TRBV28 and TRBJ1-5): DVKVTQSSRYLVKRTGEKVFLECVQDMDHENMFWYRQDPGLGLRLIYFSYDVKMKEKGDIPEGYSVSREKKERFSLILESASTNQTSMYLCASYTLGAWSNQPQHFGDGTRLSIL.

This clonotype was seen more than once but under ten times. The V call is TRBV27, the J call TRBJ2-5, with D perhaps matching TRBD1 or TRBD2 (5 bases each). Looked up from germline, CDR1 is MNHEY and CDR2 is SMNVEV (reference sequence). The CDR3 runs to 16 residues. Trimming cost V 5 bases and J 11 bases, with 27 bases left between them. CDR3 residues: CASSIAGTKGYNEQYF. The CDR3 DNA reads TGTGCCAGCAGTATCGCCGGGACGAAGGGCTACAATGAGCAGTACTTC.

This clonotype was seen many times. This chain uses TRBV12-3 or TRBV12-4 with TRBJ1-6; D unclear. The V end was cut by 7 bases, the J end by 10 bases, with 14 bases between. The CDR3 loop spans 13 amino acids. The CDR3 here is CASKGAMGSPLHF. The CDR3 DNA reads TGTGCCAGCAAGGGTGCGATGGGATCACCCCTCCACTTT.

As concerns this clonotype: Given a much more abundant clone one base away, this may be a read error. V gene TRBV20-1 combines with J gene TRBJ2-3, with 8 bases identical to TRBD2. CDR1 DFQATT and CDR2 SNEGSKA come from the germline V gene (reference sequence). This CDR3 has 14 amino acids. The CDR3 DNA sequence: TGCGGTGCTAGAGGCAGTCTAGCGGGAGATACGCAGTATTTT. This encodes CGARGSLAGDTQYF.

This clonotype was counted ten times or more. The rearrangement uses TRBV5-1 and TRBJ2-2, with D perhaps matching TRBD1 or TRBD2 (5 bases each). CDR3 length: 13 residues. V gave up 5 bases and J gave up 6 bases, with 11 bases separating them. In germline, CDR1 is SGHRS, CDR2 YFSETQ. The CDR3 DNA is TGCGCCAGCAGGACCGGGACGGCCGGGGAGCTGTTTTTT. Translated: CASRTGTAGELFF. Based on the CDR3 plus reference TRBV5-1 and TRBJ2-2, the full variable domain is KAGVTQTPRYLIKTRGQQVTLSCSPISGHRSVSWYQQTPGQGLQFLFEYFSETQRNKGNFPGRFSGRQFSNSRSEMNVSTLELGDSALYLCASRTGTAGELFFGEGSRLTVL.

In its sample, this clonotype was seen a few times. The chain links TRBV3-1 to TRBJ2-5, with D possibly called TRBD1 or TRBD2 (5 bases each). This CDR3 is 13 amino acids long. CDR1 and CDR2 from the germline V gene are LGHDT and YNNKEL (reference sequence). V was trimmed by 3 bases and J by 5 bases, leaving 10 bases between them. CDR3 residues: CASSQRDRETQYF. DNA of the CDR3: TGTGCCAGCAGCCAGAGGGACCGGGAGACCCAGTACTTC.

To note about this clonotype: A much larger clone sits a single nucleotide away, making a read error possible. The chain recombines TRBV20-1 with TRBJ2-5; 13 bases line up with TRBD2. CDR1 DFQATT and CDR2 SNEGSKA come from the germline V gene (reference sequence). Trimming at V came to 3 bases and at J to 11 bases, leaving 6 bases not matched to a gene. CDR3 length: 13 residues. The DNA for the CDR3 is TGCAGTGCTAGGCGGACTAGCGGGAGCGCGCAGTACTTC. It encodes CSARRTSGSAQYF.

As for this clonotype: This clone may be a read error of a much larger clone one base away. It is likely a read error, because the conserved phenylalanine at the end of the CDR3 is missing. The J gene is TRBJ1-1, the V gene TRBV4-2; unclear D gene. Germline CDR1 reads LGHNA; CDR2 reads YNFKEQ. This CDR3 is 17 amino acids long. Trimming shortened V by 4 bases and J by 1 base, and 19 bases separated the two germline ends. The CDR3 nucleotides are TGTGCCAGCAGCCTCAGACCCAGTTTGGCGAGGAACACTGAAGCTTTCGTT. This gives the protein CASSLRPSLARNTEAFV.

This CDR3 is CASSLRGGARNTEAFF. CDR3 sequence (DNA): TGTGCCAGTAGCCTCCGAGGGGGGGCCCGGAACACTGAAGCTTTCTTT. V and J are TRBV19 and TRBJ1-1; D possibly corresponds to TRBD1 (6 bases). Germline CDR1 is LNHDA and CDR2 is SQIVND (reference sequence). The CDR3 loop spans 16 amino acids. Trimming stripped 6 bases from V and 1 base from J, with 18 bases between.

This chain connects TRBV7-9 to TRBJ2-7, with a tentative D call TRBD1 (6 bases). The germline gives CDR1 SEHNR, CDR2 FQNEAQ (reference sequence). The V gene lost 3 bases and the J gene lost 5 bases, with 14 bases spanning the gap. There are 14 residues in the CDR3. The CDR3: CASSFPRQGNEQYF. CDR3 nucleotides: TGTGCCAGCAGCTTCCCCCGGCAGGGGAACGAGCAGTACTTC.

With respect to this clonotype: A junction boundary mismatches the germline segment, possibly from a read error. The chain couples TRBV6-4 to TRBJ2-1, with D possibly being TRBD2 (6 bases). This CDR3 is built from 16 residues. The germline gives CDR1 MRHNA, CDR2 SNTAGT. Here the CDR3 DNA reads TGTACCAGCCGTGCGGTTCCGGGGGACCGTAACAATGAGCAGTTCTTC. Encoded protein: CTSRAVPGDRNNEQFF.

In the case of this clonotype: A read error may be the cause here, since a much bigger clone is one base away. This CDR3 reads CAGSREDRVQETQYF. DNA for the CDR3: TGTGCCGGCAGTCGGGAGGACAGGGTCCAAGAGACCCAGTACTTC. This chain connects TRBV27 to TRBJ2-5, with D possibly matching TRBD1 (8 bases). CDR3 length equals 15 residues. Germline V gives CDR1 MNHEY, CDR2 SMNVEV (reference sequence).

A note on this clonotype: The germline gene is not matched at one end of the junction; a read error may be the cause. The genes are TRBV2 and TRBJ2-1; 10 nucleotides match TRBD2. CDR3 length: 12 amino acids. Germline lookup yields CDR1 SNHLY and CDR2 FYNNEI. The chain's CDR3 is CASSPSPSGGYF. In DNA form, the CDR3 reads TGTGCCAGCAGTCCCTCGCCTAGCGGGGGCTACTTC.

This clonotype was detected a few times. This chain links TRBV5-1 with TRBJ2-2; D unclear. Deletions cut 0 bases from V and 1 base from J, with 10 bases between. The CDR3 is 16 residues long. Germline CDR1 SGHRS, CDR2 YFSETQ. Here the CDR3 reads CASSLGGAMNTGELFF. The CDR3 DNA reads as TGCGCCAGCAGCTTGGGTGGAGCCATGAACACCGGGGAGCTGTTTTTT.